Sequencing of this T cell receptor (beta chain) was carried out in a study of T-cell memory formation after mild COVID-19. Constant-segment-primed 5'RACE gave TCR alpha and TCR beta cDNA libraries with sample barcodes and UMIs. MiXCR was run by TCRdb on the 5' RACE reads, yielding one entry per CDR3 protein. The data show under 300,000 distinct CDR3 sequences, with 16% seen just once and about 4% held by the top ten. The V gene lost 5 bases and the J gene lost 8 bases, with 15 bases spanning the gap. Germline V gene sequence: CDR1 SEHNR, CDR2 FQNEAQ (reference sequence). This CDR3 has 13 amino acids. A note on this clonotype: What it binds is unknown.

Regarding the study as a whole: Pre-infection memory already had some responding clones, implying cross-reactive memory joined. Second-wave clones reaching peak frequency on day 37 lacked confirmed SARS-CoV-2 specificity. Clones shrinking between day 15 and 85 showed a balanced CD4/CD8 split, and those that grew later tilted toward CD4+.

This sequence originates from a man aged 18 to 29 who had mild COVID-19 (a few samples of this study predate the infection). Cell type and time point are not known. The specimen was PBMCs or a T cell subset sorted from them (not recorded which). The chain carries TRBV7-9 and TRBJ1-1; D gene uncertain. In DNA, the CDR3 is TGTGCCAGCAGCCCACCCGCTTCGTCCGAAGCTTTCTTT. Translation: CASSPPASSEAFF.